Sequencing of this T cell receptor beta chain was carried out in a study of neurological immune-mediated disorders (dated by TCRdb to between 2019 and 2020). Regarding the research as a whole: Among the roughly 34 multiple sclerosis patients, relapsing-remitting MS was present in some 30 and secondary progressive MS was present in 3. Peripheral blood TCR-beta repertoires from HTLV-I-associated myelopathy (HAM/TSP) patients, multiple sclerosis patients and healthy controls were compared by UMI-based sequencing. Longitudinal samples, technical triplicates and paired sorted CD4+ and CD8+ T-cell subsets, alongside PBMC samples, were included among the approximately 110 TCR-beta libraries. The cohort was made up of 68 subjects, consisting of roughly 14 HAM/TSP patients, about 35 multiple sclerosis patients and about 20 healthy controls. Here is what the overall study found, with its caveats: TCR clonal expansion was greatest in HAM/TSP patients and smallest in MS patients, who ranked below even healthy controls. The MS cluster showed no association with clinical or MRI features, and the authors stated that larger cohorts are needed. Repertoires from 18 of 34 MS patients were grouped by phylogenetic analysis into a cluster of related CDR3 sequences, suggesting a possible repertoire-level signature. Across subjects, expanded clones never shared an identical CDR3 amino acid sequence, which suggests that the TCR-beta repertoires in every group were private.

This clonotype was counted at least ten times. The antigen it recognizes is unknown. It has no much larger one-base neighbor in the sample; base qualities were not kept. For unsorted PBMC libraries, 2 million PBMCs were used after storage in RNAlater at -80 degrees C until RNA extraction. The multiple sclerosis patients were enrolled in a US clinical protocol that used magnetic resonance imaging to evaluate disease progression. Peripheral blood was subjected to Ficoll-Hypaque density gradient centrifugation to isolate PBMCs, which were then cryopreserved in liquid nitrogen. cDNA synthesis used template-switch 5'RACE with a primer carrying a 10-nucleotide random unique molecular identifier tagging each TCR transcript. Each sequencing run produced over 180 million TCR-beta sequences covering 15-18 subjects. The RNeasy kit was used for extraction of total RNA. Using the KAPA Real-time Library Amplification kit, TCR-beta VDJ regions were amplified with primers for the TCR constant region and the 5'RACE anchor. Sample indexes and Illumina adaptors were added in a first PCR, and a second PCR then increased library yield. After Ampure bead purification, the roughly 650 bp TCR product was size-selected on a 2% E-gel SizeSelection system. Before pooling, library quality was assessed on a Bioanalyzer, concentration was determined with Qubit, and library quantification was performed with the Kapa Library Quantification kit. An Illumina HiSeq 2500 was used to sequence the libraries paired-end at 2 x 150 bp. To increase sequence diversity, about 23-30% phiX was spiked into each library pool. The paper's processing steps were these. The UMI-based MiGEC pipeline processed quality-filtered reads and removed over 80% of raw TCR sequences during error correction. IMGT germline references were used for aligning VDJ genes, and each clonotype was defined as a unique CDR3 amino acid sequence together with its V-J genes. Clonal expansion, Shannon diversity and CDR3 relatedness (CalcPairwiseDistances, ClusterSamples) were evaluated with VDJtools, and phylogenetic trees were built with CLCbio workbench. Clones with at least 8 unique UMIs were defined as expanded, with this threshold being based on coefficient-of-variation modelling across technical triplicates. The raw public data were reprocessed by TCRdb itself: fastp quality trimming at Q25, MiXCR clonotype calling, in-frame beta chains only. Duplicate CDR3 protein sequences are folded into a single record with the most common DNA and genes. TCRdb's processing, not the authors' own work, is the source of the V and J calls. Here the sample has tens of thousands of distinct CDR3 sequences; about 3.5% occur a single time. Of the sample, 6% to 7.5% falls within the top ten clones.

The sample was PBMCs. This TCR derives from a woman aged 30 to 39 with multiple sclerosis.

The DNA is TGCAGTGCTAGAGATCAAAGCGGGGTGGAGTTCTTC. The resulting protein is CSARDQSGVEFF. The chain is made from TRBV20-1 and TRBJ2-1; TRBD2 agrees with 7 junctional bases. The V end gives up 0 bases and the J end 14 bases, leaving 7 bases in the junction not matched to a gene. The germline V gene (reference sequence) yields DFQATT for CDR1 and SNEGSKA for CDR2. The CDR3 goes from the cysteine to the phenylalanine over 12 residues. Only the CDR3 part of the read is kept: 36 bases, read in frame from the first base.